Below, one T cell receptor beta chain is given with its context. Its specificity is not known. Amplification used 60 Vbeta primers and 13 Jbeta primers. Profiling relied on immunoSEQ multiplex PCR, and the TCRdb table lists in-frame clones only, not all of them. The table shows about 190,000 clones, with roughly 77% occurring only once. The data are from a study of cytomegalovirus exposure and HLA in healthy donors. Germline lookup yields CDR1 MGHRA and CDR2 YSYEKL. Trimming took off 6 bases at V and 4 bases at J, with 23 bases between the two ends. The CDR3 extends over 17 amino acids. Whole-study results and caveats: Donors were assumed by presence/absence analyses to have roughly uniform sequencing depth. A later analysis showed HLA-associated TCR beta chains outstripping equally common others in clonal expansion.

The chain employs TRBV4-1 and TRBJ2-3, with D tentatively TRBD1 (6 bases). The TCR originated in a woman between 50 and 59 years old in good health and CMV-seronegative. The sequencing input was PBMCs. The CDR3 nucleotides read TGCGCCAGCAGGCCAGGGGTAGCTGTATCGGTCTCAGATACGCAGTATTTT. This encodes CASRPGVAVSVSDTQYF.